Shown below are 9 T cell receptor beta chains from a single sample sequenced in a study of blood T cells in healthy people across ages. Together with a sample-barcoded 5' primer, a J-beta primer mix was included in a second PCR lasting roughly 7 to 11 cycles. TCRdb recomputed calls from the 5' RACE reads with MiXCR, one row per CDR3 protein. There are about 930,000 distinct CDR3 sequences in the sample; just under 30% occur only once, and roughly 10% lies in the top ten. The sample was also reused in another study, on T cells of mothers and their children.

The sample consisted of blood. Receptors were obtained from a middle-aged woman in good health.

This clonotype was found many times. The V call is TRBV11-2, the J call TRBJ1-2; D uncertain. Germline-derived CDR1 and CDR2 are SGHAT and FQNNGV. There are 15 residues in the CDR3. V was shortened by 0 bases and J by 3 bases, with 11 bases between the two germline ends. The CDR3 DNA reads TGTGCCAGCAGCTTAGATTCGCGGACCGACTATGGCTACACCTTC. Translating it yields CASSLDSRTDYGYTF.

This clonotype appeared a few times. The CDR3 here is CASSVDGGAGETQYF. In DNA form, the CDR3 reads TGTGCCAGCAGCGTAGATGGGGGGGCTGGAGAGACCCAGTACTTC. The chain recombines TRBV9 with TRBJ2-5; TRBD2 might be the D (7 bases). The germline CDR1 and CDR2 sequences are SGDLS and YYNGEE. The length of the CDR3 is 15 residues. V lost 0 bases and J 4 bases, leaving 13 bases between the germline ends.

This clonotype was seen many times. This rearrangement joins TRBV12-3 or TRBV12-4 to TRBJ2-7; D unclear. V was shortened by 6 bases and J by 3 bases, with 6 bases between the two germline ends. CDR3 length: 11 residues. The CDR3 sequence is CASRAYYEQYF. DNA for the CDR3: TGTGCCAGCAGGGCTTACTACGAGCAGTACTTC.

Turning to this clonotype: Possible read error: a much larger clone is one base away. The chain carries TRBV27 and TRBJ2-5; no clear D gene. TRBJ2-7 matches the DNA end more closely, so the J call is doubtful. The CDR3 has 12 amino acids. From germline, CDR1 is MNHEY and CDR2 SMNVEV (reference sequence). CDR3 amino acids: CASSLLESEQYF. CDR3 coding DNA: TGTGCCAGCAGTTTATTAGAGTCCGAGCAGTACTTC.

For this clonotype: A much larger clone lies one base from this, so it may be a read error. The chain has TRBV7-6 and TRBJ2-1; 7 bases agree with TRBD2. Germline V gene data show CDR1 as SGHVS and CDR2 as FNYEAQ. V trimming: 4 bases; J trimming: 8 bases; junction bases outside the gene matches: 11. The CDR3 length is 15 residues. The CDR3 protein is CASSSRIGGIYEQFF. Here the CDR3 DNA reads TGTGCCAGCAGCTCCCGAATCGGGGGGATATATGAGCAGTTCTTC.

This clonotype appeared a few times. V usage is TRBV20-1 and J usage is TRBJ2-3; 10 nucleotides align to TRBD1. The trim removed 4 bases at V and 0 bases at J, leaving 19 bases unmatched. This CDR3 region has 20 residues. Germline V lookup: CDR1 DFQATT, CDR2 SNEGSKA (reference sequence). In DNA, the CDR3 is TGCAGTGCTACGAGAATTCGGGACAGGGGCCCCCCTGGTAGCACAGATACGCAGTATTTT. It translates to CSATRIRDRGPPGSTDTQYF.

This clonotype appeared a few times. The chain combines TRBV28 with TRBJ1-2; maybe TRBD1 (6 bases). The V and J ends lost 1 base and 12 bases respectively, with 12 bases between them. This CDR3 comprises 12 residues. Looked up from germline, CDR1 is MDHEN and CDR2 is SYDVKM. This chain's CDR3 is CASSLLQGTHTF. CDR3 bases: TGTGCCAGCAGTTTATTGCAGGGGACGCACACCTTC.

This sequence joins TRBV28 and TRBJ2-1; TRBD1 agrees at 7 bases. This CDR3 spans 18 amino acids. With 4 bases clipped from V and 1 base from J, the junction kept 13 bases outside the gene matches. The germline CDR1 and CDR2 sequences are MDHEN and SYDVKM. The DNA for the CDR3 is TGTGCCAGCAGTTCCCGCTATACCGGGACAGCGTCCTACAATGAGCAGTTCTTC. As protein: CASSSRYTGTASYNEQFF. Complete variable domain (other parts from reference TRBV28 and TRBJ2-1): DVKVTQSSRYLVKRTGEKVFLECVQDMDHENMFWYRQDPGLGLRLIYFSYDVKMKEKGDIPEGYSVSREKKERFSLILESASTNQTSMYLCASSSRYTGTASYNEQFFGPGTRLTVL.

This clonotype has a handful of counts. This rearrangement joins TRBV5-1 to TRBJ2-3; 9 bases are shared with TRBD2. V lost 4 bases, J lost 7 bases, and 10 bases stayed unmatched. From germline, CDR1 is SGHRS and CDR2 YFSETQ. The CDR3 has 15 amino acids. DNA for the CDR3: TGCGCCAGCAGCCCCTCCCTTAGCGGGGGCTATACGCAGTATTTT. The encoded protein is CASSPSLSGGYTQYF.